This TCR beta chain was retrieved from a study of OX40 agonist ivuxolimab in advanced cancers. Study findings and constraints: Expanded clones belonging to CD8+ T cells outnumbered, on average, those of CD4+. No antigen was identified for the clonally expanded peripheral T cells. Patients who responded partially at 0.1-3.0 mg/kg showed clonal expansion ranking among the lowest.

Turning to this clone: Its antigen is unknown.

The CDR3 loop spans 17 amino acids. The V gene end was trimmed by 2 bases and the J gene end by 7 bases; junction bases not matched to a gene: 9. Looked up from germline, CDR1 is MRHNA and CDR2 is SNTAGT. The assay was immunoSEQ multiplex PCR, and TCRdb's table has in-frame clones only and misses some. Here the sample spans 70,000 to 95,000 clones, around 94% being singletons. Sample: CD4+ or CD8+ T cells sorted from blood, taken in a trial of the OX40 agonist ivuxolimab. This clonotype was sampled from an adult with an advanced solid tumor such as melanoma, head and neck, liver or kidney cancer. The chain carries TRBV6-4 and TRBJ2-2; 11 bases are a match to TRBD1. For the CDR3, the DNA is TGTGCCAGCAGTGACCTTCTTAGGACAGGGGGCCTCGGGGAGCTGTTTTTT. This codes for CASSDLLRTGGLGELFF.